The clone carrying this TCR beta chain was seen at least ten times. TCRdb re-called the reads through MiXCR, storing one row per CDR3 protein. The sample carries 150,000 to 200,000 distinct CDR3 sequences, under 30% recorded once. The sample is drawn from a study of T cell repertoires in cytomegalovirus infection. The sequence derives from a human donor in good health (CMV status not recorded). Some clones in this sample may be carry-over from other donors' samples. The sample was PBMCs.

The CDR3 coding sequence is TGTGCCAGCAGTACCCAGGGGGCTAACTATGGCTACACCTTC. Encoded protein: CASSTQGANYGYTF. This rearrangement joins TRBV27 to TRBJ1-2, with 7 bases matching TRBD1. V shed 5 bases, J shed 0 bases, and the junction held 3 bases outside the gene matches. Per the germline V gene, CDR1 is MNHEY and CDR2 is SMNVEV (reference sequence). The CDR3 contains 14 residues.